This T cell receptor beta chain was observed in a study of blood T cells in healthy people across ages. A second PCR, run for about 6 to 11 cycles, used a sample-barcoded 5' primer plus a J-beta primer mix. Via MiXCR, TCRdb re-called the 5' RACE reads, giving one row per CDR3 protein. Here the sample spans hundreds of thousands of distinct CDR3 sequences, about 45% being singletons. This CDR3 spans 18 amino acids. CDR1 is MDHEN and CDR2 is SYDVKM in the germline V gene. Trimming cost V 6 bases and J 2 bases; bases outside gene matches: 7. Material: blood. This sequence originates from a man older than 75 in good health. This chain joins TRBV28 and TRBJ2-6; 13 bases map to TRBD2. The CDR3 DNA reads TGTGCCAGCAGACAAACTAGCGGGAGGGCAGCTGGGGCCAACGTCCTGACTTTC. Its translation: CASRQTSGRAAGANVLTF.